This T cell receptor (beta chain) derives from a study of regulatory T cells in long-lasting Graves disease. Overall study results and limits: Peripheral blood, not thyroid tissue, was the sole material studied.

For TCR beta, libraries came from iRepertoire HTBI primers and Arm-PCR of CDR3 regions. Each CDR3 protein gets one entry after TCRdb re-called the multiplex PCR reads with MiXCR. The repertoire holds more than 300,000 distinct CDR3 sequences, with 15% to 20% as singletons. Concerning this clonotype itself: Its antigen remains unidentified.

Sample time point: newly diagnosed GD, antithyroid drugs for less than 3 months. RNA extracted from PBMCs served as the sequencing template. A volume of approximately 8.4 milliliters of peripheral blood was collected in EDTA tubes. Trimming took off 1 base at V and 4 bases at J, with 14 bases between the two ends. Germline CDR1 reads SNHLY; CDR2 reads FYNNEI. The CDR3 is 17 residues long. These sequences were also reported in another study, on T cells in Graves' hyperthyroidism and ophthalmopathy. In that study: Exclusion of patients followed from uncontrolled infection, other autoimmune disease, pregnancy or lactation. Researchers ran a first-round RT-PCR on the TCR CDR3 using the HTBI primer set.

This clonotype originated in a woman aged 18-29 years with Graves disease. J is TRBJ2-6 and V is TRBV2; D is possibly TRBD1 (6 bases). This specimen was peripheral blood mononuclear cells (PBMCs), taken at new diagnosis, from a patient treated with antithyroid drugs. CDR3 sequence: CASSEGVRGSGANVLTF. CDR3 DNA: TGTGCCAGCAGTGAAGGGGTCAGGGGCTCCGGGGCCAACGTCCTGACTTTC.